This record looks at one TCR beta chain sequence and its context. The germline V gene has CDR1 MNHEY and CDR2 SVGEGT. This CDR3 contains 15 residues. This sample stems from a study of monozygotic twins with inflammatory bowel disease. TCRdb reanalyzed the 5' RACE reads, giving one entry per CDR3 protein sequence and no DNA. The sample data list approximately 210,000 distinct CDR3 sequences. V is TRBV6-2 or TRBV6-3 and J is TRBJ2-7; TCRdb names TRBD2, which stays unverified in the absence of DNA. The receptor was derived from a human donor with ulcerative colitis or Crohn's disease, or a healthy co-twin of an affected twin (not recorded which). Sequencing was performed on blood. The CDR3 protein is CASSRGLGPISEQYF.